The entry below gives a single T cell receptor (beta chain) sequence along with its context. Antigen unknown. The data were obtained in a study of CD8 T cells in Susac syndrome. Negative isolation was applied to CD8+ and CD4+ T cells, and FACS enrichment was applied to TEMRA cells. Reverse transcription used roughly 0.45 to 1 ug RNA and random hexamers. Amplification of TCR beta CDR3 by immunoSEQ multiplex PCR spanned 54 Vbeta and 13 Jbeta. A single record per CDR3 protein comes from TCRdb applying MiXCR to the immunoSEQ multiplex PCR reads. Among 100,000 to 150,000 distinct CDR3 sequences listed, about 95% were seen once. Study outcomes and limitations: That the number of individuals in its TCR sequencing and HLA analysis was relatively small was acknowledged by the study.

This CDR3 spans 14 amino acids. V was shortened by 2 bases and J by 6 bases, with 14 bases between the two germline ends. Germline assignment: CDR1 SGHVS and CDR2 FQNEAQ. V is TRBV7-8 and J is TRBJ2-7; the D is unclear. The clonotype originates from a human donor in good health. Specimen: CD4+ T cells from PBMCs. The CDR3: CASSLQGLSSEQYF. CDR3 bases: TGTGCCAGCAGCTTACAAGGGTTATCATCCGAGCAGTACTTC.